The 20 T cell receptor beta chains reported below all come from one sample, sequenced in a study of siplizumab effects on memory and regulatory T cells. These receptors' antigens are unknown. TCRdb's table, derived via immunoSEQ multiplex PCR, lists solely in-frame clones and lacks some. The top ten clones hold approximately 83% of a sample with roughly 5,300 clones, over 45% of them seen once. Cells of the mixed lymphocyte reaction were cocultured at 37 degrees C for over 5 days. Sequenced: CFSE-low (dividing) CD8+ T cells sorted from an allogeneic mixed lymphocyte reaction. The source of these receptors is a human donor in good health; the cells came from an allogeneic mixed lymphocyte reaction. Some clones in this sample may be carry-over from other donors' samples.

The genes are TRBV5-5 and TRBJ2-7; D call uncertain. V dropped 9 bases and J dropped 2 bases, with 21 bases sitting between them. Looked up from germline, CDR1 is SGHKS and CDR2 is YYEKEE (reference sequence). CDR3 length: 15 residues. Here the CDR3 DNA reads TGTGCCACCTCCAATGCCCCCGAGAGCCCCTACGAGCAGTACTTC. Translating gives CATSNAPESPYEQYF.

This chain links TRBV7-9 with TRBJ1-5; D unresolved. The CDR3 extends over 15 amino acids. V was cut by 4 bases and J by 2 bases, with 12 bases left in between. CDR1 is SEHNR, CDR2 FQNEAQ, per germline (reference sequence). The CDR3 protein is CASSSPGQGNQPQHF. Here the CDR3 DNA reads TGTGCCAGCAGCTCCCCGGGTCAGGGCAATCAGCCCCAGCATTTT.

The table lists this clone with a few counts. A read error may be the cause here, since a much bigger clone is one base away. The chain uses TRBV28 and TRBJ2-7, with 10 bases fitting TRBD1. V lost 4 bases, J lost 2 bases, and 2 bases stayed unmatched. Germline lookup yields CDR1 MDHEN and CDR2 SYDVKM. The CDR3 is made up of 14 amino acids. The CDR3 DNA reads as TGTGCCAGCAGTTCCGGGACAGGGGCCTACGAGCAGTACTTC. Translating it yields CASSSGTGAYEQYF.

The CDR3 sequence is CASSYSTSGRTDTQYF. DNA of the CDR3: TGTGCCAGCAGTTACTCGACTAGCGGGAGAACAGATACGCAGTATTTT. The V call is TRBV6-5, the J call TRBJ2-3; 12 bases line up with TRBD2. V trimming: 0 bases; J trimming: 3 bases; junction bases outside the gene matches: 1. Per germline, CDR1 MNHEY and CDR2 SVGAGI. This CDR3 contains 16 residues.

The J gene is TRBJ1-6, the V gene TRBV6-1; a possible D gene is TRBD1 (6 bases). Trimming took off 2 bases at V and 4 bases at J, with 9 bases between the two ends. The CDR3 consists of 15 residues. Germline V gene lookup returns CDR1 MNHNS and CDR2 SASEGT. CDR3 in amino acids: CASSELTGYNSPLHF. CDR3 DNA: TGTGCCAGCAGTGAACTGACAGGATATAATTCACCCCTCCACTTT.

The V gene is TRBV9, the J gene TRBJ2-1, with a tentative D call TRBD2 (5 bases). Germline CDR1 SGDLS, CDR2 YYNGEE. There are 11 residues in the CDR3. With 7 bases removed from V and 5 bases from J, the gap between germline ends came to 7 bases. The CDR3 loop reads CASAGDNEQFF. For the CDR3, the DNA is TGTGCCAGCGCCGGGGACAATGAGCAGTTCTTC.

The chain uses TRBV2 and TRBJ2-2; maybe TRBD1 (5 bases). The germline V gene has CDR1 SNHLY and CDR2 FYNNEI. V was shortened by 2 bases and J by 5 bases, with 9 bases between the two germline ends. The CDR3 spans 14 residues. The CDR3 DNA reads TGTGCCAGCAGTGAAATTGGGGCAACCGGGGAGCTGTTTTTT. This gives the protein CASSEIGATGELFF.

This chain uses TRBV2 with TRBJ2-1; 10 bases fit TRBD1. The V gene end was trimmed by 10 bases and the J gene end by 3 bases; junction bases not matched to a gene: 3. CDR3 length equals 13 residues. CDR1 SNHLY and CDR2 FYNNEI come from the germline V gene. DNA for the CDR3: TGTGCCACCGACAGGGGGCTCTACAATGAGCAGTTCTTC. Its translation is CATDRGLYNEQFF.

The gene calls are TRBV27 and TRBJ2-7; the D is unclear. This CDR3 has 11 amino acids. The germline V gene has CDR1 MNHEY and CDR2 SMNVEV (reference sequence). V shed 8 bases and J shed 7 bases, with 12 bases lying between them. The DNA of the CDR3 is TGTGCCAGCCGATCGATGGGAGAGCAGTACTTC. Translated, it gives CASRSMGEQYF.

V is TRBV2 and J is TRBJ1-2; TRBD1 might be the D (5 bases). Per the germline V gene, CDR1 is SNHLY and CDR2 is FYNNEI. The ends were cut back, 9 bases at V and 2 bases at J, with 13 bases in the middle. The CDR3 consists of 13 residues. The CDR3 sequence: CARATQENYGYTF. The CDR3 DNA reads TGTGCCAGGGCAACACAGGAGAACTATGGCTACACCTTC.

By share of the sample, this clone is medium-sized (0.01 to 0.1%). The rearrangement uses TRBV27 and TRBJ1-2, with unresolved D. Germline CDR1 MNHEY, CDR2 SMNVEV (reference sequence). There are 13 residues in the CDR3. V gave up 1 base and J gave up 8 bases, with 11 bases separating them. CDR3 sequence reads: CASSLWTGEGYTF. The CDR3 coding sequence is TGTGCCAGCAGTTTATGGACCGGTGAGGGCTACACCTTC.

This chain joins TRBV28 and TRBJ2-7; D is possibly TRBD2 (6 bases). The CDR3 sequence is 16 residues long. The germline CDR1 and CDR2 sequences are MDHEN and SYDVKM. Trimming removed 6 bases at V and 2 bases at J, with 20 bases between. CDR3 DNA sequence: TGTGCCAGCAGCGACGCTGCGCGGGACCCAACCTACGAGCAGTACTTC. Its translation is CASSDAARDPTYEQYF.

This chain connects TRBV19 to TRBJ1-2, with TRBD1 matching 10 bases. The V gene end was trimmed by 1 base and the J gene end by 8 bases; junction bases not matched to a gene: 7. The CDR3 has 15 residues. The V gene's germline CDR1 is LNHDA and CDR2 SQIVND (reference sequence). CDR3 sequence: CASSIGPGTGDGYTF. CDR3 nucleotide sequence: TGTGCCAGTAGTATAGGCCCCGGGACAGGGGACGGCTACACCTTC.

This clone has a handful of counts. CDR3 in amino acids: CASRRTSYNEQFF. As DNA, the CDR3 is TGTGCCAGCAGACGTACTAGTTACAATGAGCAGTTCTTC. This chain links TRBV7-9 with TRBJ2-1; possible D gene TRBD2, 5 bases. V lost 6 bases and J 4 bases, leaving 10 bases between the germline ends. The CDR3 totals 13 residues. CDR1 and CDR2 (germline): SEHNR, FQNEAQ (reference sequence).

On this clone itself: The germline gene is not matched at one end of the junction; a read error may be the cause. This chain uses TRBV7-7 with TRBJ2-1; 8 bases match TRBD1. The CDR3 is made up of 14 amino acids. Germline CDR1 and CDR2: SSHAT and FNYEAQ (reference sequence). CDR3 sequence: CASSAGGGTGEQFF. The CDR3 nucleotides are TGTGCTAGCAGCGCAGGGGGCGGGACTGGGGAGCAGTTCTTC.

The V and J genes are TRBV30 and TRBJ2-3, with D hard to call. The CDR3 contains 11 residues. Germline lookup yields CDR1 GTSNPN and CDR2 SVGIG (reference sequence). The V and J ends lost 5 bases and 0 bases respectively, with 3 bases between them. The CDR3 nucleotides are TGTGCCTGGGCTAGCACAGATACGCAGTATTTT. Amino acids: CAWASTDTQYF.

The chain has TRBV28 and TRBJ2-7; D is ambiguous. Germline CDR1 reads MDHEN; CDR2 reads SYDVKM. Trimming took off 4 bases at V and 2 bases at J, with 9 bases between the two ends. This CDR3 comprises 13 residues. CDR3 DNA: TGTGCCAGCAGTTCCCCCCTGGCCTACGAGCAGTACTTC. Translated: CASSSPLAYEQYF.

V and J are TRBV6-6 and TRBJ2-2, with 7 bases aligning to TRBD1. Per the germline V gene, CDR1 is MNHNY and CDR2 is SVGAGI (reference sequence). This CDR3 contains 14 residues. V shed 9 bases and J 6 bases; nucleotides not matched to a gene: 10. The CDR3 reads CASLPNRGAGELFF. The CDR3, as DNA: TGTGCCAGTTTACCTAACAGGGGCGCCGGGGAGCTGTTTTTT.

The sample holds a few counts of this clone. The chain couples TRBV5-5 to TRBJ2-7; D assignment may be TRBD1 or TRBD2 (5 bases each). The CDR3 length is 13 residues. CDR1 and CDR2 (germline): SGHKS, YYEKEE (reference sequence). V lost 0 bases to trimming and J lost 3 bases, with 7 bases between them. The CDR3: CASSLGGIYEQYF. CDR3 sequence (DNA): TGTGCCAGCAGCTTGGGGGGGATCTACGAGCAGTACTTC.

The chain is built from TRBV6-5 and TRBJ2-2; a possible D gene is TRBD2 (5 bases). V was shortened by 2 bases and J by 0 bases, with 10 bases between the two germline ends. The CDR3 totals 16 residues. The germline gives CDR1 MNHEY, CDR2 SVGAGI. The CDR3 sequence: CASSYVGGANTGELFF. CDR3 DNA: TGTGCCAGCAGTTACGTCGGAGGAGCGAACACCGGGGAGCTGTTTTTT.